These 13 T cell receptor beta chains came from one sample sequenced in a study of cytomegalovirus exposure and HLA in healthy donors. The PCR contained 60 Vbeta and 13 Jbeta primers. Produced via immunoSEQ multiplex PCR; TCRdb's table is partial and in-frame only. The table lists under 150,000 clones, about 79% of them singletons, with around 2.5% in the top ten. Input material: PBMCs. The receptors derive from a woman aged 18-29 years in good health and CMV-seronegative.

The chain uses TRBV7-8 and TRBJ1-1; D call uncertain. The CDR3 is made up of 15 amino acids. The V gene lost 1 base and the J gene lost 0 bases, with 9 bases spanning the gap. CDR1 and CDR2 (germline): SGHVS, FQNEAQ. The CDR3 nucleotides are TGTGCCAGCAGCTTAGGGGCGGGTCTGAACACTGAAGCTTTCTTT. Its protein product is CASSLGAGLNTEAFF.

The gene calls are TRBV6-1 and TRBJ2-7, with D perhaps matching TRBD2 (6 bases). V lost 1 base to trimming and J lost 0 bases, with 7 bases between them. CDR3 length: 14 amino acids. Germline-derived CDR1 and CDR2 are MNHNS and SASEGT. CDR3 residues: CASSEVGSSYEQYF. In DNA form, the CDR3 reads TGTGCCAGCAGTGAAGTCGGGAGCTCCTACGAGCAGTACTTC.

CDR3: CASSRTALYGYTF. The CDR3 DNA sequence: TGTGCCAGCAGTCGTACAGCCCTCTATGGCTACACCTTC. The rearrangement joins TRBV28 to TRBJ1-2, with D unresolved. This CDR3 region has 13 residues. Per the germline V gene, CDR1 is MDHEN and CDR2 is SYDVKM. V was cut by 5 bases and J by 4 bases, with 11 bases left in between.

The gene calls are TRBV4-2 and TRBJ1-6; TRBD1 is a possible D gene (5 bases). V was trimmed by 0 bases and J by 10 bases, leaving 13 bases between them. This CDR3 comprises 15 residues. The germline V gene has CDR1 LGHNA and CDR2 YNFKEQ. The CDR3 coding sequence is TGTGCCAGCAGCCAAGATCGTTGGGGGGTCTCACCCCTCCACTTT. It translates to CASSQDRWGVSPLHF.

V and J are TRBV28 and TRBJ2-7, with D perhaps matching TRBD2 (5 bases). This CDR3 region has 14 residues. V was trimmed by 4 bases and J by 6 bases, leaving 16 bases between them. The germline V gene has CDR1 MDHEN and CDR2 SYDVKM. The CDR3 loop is CASSWVTRIGEQYF. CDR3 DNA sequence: TGTGCCAGCAGTTGGGTTACTAGAATTGGCGAGCAGTACTTC.

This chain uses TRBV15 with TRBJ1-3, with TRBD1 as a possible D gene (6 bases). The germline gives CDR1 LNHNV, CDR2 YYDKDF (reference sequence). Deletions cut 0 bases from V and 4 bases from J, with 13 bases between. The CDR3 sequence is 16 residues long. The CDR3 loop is CATSRDAGQSGNTIYF. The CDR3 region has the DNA TGTGCCACCAGCAGAGACGCTGGACAGTCCGGAAACACCATATATTTT.

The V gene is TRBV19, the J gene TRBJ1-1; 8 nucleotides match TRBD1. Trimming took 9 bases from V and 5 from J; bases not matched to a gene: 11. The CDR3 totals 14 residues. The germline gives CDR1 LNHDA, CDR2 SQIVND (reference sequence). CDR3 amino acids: CARERGRGLTEAFF. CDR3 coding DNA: TGTGCCAGGGAGAGAGGCAGGGGGCTGACTGAAGCTTTCTTT.

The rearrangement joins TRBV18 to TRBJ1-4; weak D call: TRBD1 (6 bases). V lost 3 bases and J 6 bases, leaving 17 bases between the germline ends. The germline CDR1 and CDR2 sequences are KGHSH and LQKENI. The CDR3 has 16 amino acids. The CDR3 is CASSPVSGGPHEKLFF. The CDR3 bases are TGTGCCAGCTCACCCGTCTCGGGGGGCCCACATGAAAAACTGTTTTTT.

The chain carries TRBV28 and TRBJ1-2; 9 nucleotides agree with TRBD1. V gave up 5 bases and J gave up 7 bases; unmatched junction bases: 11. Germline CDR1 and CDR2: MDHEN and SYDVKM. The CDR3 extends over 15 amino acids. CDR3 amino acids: CASSPSEDRGIGYTF. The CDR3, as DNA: TGTGCCAGCAGTCCCTCCGAGGACAGGGGTATTGGCTACACCTTC.

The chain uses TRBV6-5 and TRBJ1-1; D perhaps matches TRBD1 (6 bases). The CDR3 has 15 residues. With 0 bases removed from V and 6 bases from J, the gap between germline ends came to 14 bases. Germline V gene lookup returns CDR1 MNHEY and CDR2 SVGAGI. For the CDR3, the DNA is TGTGCCAGCAGTTACTCGATGTACAGGGCGGCTGAAGCTTTCTTT. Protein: CASSYSMYRAAEAFF.

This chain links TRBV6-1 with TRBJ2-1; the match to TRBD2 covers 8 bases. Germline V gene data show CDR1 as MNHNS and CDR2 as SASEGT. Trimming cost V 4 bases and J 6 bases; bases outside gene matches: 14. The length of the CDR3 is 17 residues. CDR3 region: CASSGHQREFPLNEQFF. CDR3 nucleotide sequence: TGTGCCAGCAGTGGGCACCAGCGGGAGTTCCCTCTCAATGAGCAGTTCTTC.

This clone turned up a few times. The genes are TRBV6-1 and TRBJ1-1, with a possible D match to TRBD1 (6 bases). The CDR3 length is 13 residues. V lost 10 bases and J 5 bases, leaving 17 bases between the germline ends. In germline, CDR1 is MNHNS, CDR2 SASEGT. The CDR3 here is CATRSGGRTEAFF. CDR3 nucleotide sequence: TGTGCCACCCGGAGCGGGGGCAGGACTGAAGCTTTCTTT.

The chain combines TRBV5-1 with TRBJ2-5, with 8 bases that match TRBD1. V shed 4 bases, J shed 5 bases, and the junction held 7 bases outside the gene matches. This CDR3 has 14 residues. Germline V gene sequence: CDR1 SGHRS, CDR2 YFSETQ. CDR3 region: CASSPTGAGETQYF. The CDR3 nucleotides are TGCGCCAGCAGCCCGACAGGGGCTGGTGAGACCCAGTACTTC. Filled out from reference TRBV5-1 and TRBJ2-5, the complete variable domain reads KAGVTQTPRYLIKTRGQQVTLSCSPISGHRSVSWYQQTPGQGLQFLFEYFSETQRNKGNFPGRFSGRQFSNSRSEMNVSTLELGDSALYLCASSPTGAGETQYFGPGTRLLVL.